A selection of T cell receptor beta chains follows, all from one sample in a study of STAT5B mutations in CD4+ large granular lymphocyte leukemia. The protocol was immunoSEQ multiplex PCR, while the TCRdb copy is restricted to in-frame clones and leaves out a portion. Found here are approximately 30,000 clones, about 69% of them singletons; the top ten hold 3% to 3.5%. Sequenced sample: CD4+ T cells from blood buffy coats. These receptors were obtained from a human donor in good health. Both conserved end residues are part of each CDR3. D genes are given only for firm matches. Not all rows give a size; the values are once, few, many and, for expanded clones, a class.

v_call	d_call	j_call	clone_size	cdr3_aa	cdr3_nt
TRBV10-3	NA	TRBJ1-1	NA	CAIRRVGAGTANTEAFF	TGTGCCATCAGAAGGGTGGGGGCAGGGACCGCGAACACTGAAGCTTTCTTT
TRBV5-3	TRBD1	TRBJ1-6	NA	CARSFLAADRGNSPLHF	TGTGCCAGAAGCTTCCTCGCCGCAGACAGGGGGAACTCACCCCTCCACTTT
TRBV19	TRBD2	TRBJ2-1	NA	CASSPDSGRAYNEQFF	TGTGCCAGTAGCCCTGATAGCGGGAGGGCCTACAATGAGCAGTTCTTC
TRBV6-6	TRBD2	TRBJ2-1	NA	CASSKRDDEQFF	TGTGCCAGCAGTAAGCGGGACGATGAGCAGTTCTTC
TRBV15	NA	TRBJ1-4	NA	CATSRLGGVEKLFF	TGTGCCACCAGCAGGTTAGGAGGCGTTGAAAAACTGTTTTTT
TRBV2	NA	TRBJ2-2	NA	CASIETPTLPGELFF	TGTGCCAGCATCGAAACCCCCACTTTGCCCGGGGAGCTGTTTTTT
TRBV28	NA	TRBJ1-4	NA	CASTPAGYNEKLFF	TGTGCCAGCACCCCCGCAGGGTATAATGAAAAACTGTTTTTT
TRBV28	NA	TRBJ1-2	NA	CASSFISEGYGYTF	TGTGCCAGCAGTTTCATCTCAGAGGGGTATGGCTACACCTTC
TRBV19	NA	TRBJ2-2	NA	CASSILRNSGELFF	TGTGCCAGTAGTATTCTGAGGAACTCCGGGGAGCTGTTTTTT
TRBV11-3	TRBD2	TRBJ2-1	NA	CASSLDSGRANNEQFF	TGTGCCAGCAGCTTAGATAGCGGGAGGGCGAACAATGAGCAGTTCTTC
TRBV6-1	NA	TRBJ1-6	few	CASIDGRNSPLHF	TGTGCCAGCATAGACGGGCGTAATTCACCCCTCCACTTT
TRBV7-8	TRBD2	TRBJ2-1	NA	CASSLGRLGLAGGNNEQFF	TGTGCCAGCAGCTTAGGTCGTCTTGGGCTAGCGGGAGGGAACAATGAGCAGTTCTTC
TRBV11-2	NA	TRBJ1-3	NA	CASSLDANTIYF	TGTGCCAGCAGCTTAGATGCAAACACCATATATTTT
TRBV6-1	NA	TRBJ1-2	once	CASSSGLDRVGYTF	TGTGCCAGCAGTTCAGGATTGGACAGAGTCGGCTACACCTTC
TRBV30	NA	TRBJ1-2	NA	CAWSTGRQNYGYTF	TGTGCCTGGAGTACTGGGCGACAGAACTATGGCTACACCTTC
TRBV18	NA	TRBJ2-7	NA	CASSPSGTLGSEQYF	TGTGCCAGCTCACCGTCCGGGACCCTGGGCTCCGAGCAGTACTTC
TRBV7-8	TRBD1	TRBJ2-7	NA	CASSVGTGALTYEQYF	TGTGCCAGCAGCGTGGGGACAGGGGCCCTAACCTACGAGCAGTACTTC
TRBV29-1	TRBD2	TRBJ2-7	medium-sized	CSGVTSGASYEQYF	TGCAGCGGCGTCACTAGCGGGGCCTCCTACGAGCAGTACTTC
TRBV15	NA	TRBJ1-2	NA	CATSPPSGGHYTF	TGTGCCACCAGCCCCCCTAGTGGGGGCCACTACACCTTC
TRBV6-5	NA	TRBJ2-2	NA	CASSRGRGVELFF	TGTGCCAGCAGCCGGGGTCGGGGAGTAGAGCTGTTTTTT
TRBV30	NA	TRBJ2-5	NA	CAWAPRGRKQETQYF	TGTGCCTGGGCCCCCCGCGGACGGAAACAAGAGACCCAGTACTTC
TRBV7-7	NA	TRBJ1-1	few	CASSPLRKAGEAFF	TGTGCTAGCAGCCCGCTTAGGAAGGCGGGTGAAGCTTTCTTT
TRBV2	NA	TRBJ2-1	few	CASNGQISYNEQFF	TGTGCCAGCAATGGACAAATATCCTACAATGAGCAGTTCTTC
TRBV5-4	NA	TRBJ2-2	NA	CASSLPSENTGELFF	TGTGCCAGCAGCTTGCCTAGCGAGAACACCGGGGAGCTGTTTTTT
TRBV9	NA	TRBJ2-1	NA	CASSVAVGTSSRGNEQFF	TGTGCCAGCAGCGTAGCAGTGGGCACTAGTTCGAGGGGGAATGAGCAGTTCTTC
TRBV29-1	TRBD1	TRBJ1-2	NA	CSVEDLHRGGYTF	TGCAGCGTTGAAGATCTTCACAGGGGTGGCTACACCTTC
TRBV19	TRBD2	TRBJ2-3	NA	CACRLAGRGDTQYF	TGTGCCTGCAGACTAGCGGGGAGGGGAGATACGCAGTATTTT
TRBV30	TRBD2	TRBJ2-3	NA	CAWSENGLAGNPTDTQYF	TGTGCCTGGAGTGAAAATGGGCTAGCGGGAAACCCCACAGATACGCAGTATTTT
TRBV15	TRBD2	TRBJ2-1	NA	CATSSDTSGRFGEQFF	TGTGCCACCAGCAGCGATACTAGCGGGAGGTTCGGTGAGCAGTTCTTC
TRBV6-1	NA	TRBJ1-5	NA	CASSDLRQHSNQPQHF	TGTGCCAGCAGTGATCTCCGCCAGCATAGCAATCAGCCCCAGCATTTT
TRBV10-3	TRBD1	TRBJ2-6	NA	CAYQGGQGRSGANVLTF	TGTGCCTATCAGGGCGGACAGGGCCGCTCTGGGGCCAACGTCCTGACTTTC
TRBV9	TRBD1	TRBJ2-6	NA	CASSVRDRSSGANVLTF	TGTGCCAGCAGCGTAAGGGACAGGAGCTCTGGGGCCAACGTCCTGACTTTC
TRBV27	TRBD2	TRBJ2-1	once	CASSRAAGEGNEQFF	TGTGCCAGCAGTCGGGCGGCGGGAGAGGGCAATGAGCAGTTCTTC
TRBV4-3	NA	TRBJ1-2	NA	CASSPRPPGQGTNYGYTF	TGCGCCAGCAGCCCACGACCTCCCGGCCAGGGGACTAACTATGGCTACACCTTC
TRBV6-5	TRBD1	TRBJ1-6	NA	CASSQGQGVNSPLHF	TGTGCCAGCAGCCAAGGACAGGGGGTAAATTCACCCCTCCACTTT
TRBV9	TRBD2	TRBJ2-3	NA	CASSPTLAGTDTQYF	TGTGCCAGCAGCCCTACTCTAGCGGGCACAGATACGCAGTATTTT
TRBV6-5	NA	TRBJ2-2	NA	CASSFYTGELFF	TGTGCCAGCAGTTTCTACACCGGGGAGCTGTTTTTT
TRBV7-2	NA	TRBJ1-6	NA	CASSLAGGFQNSPLHF	TGTGCCAGCAGCTTAGCCGGGGGGTTTCAGAATTCACCCCTCCACTTT
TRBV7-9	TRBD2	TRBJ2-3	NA	CASSIRGLAGRTDTQYF	TGTGCCAGCAGCATCAGGGGACTAGCGGGACGCACAGATACGCAGTATTTT
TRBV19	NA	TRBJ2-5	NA	CASSIVGHKRKQETQYF	TGTGCCAGTAGTATAGTAGGACATAAGCGGAAACAAGAGACCCAGTACTTC
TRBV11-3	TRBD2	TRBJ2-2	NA	CASSSTLAGRVTGELFF	TGTGCCAGCAGCTCGACACTAGCGGGGAGGGTCACCGGGGAGCTGTTTTTT
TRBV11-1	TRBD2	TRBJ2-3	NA	CASSDVGGGLKDTQYF	TGTGCCAGCAGCGACGTGGGGGGAGGGCTTAAAGATACGCAGTATTTT